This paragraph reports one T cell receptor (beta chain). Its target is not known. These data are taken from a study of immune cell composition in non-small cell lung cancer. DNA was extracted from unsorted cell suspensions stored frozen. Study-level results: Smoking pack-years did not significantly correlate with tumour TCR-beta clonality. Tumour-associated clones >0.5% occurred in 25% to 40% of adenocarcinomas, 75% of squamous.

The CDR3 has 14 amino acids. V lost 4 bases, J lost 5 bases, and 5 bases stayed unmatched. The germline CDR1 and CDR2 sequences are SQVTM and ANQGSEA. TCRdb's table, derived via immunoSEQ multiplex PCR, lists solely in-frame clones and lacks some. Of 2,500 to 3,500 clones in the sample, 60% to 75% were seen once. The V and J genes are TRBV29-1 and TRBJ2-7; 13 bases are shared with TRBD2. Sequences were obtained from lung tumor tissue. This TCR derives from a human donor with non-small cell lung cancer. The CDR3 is CSVGTSGGKNEQYF. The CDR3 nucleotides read TGCAGCGTTGGGACTAGCGGGGGCAAGAACGAGCAGTACTTC.